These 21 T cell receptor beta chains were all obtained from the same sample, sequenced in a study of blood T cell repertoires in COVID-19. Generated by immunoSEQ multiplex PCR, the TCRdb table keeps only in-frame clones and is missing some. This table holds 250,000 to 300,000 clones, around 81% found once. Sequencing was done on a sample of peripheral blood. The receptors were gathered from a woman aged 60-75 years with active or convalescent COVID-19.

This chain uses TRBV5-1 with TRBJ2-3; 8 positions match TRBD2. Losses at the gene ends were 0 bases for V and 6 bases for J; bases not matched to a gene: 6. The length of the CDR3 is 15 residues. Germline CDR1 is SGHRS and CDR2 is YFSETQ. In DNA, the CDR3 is TGCGCCAGCAGCTTGGCTGCGGGGGGCGGGGATACGCAGTATTTT. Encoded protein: CASSLAAGGGDTQYF.

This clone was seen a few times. In DNA, the CDR3 is TGTGCCAGCAGTTTATCGGGGCTTAATGAGCAGTTCTTC. As protein: CASSLSGLNEQFF. The rearrangement uses TRBV27 and TRBJ2-1; D possibly corresponds to TRBD1 (5 bases). V gave up 0 bases and J gave up 7 bases, with 7 bases separating them. In germline, CDR1 is MNHEY, CDR2 SMNVEV (reference sequence). The CDR3 runs to 13 residues.

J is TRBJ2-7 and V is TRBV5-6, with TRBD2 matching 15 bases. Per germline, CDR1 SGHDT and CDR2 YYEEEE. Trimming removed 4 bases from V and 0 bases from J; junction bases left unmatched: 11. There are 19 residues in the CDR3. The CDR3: CASSKGLAGGPWSSYEQYF. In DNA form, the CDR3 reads TGTGCCAGCAGCAAGGGACTAGCGGGGGGTCCCTGGAGCTCCTACGAGCAGTACTTC.

CDR3 sequence: CAISESASGGDTDTQYF. Here the CDR3 DNA reads TGTGCCATCAGTGAGTCGGCTAGCGGGGGGGACACAGATACGCAGTATTTT. The rearrangement joins TRBV10-3 to TRBJ2-3; 12 bases map to TRBD2. Trimming took 0 bases from V and 2 from J; bases not matched to a gene: 3. The CDR3 sequence is 17 residues long. CDR1 is ENHRY and CDR2 is SYGVKD in the germline V gene.

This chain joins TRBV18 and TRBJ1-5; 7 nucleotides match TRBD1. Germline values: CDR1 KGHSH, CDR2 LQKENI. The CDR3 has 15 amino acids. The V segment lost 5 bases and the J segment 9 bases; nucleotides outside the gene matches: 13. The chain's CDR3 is CASSAETGSEWPQHF. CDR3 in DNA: TGTGCCAGCTCAGCCGAGACAGGGTCAGAGTGGCCCCAGCATTTT.

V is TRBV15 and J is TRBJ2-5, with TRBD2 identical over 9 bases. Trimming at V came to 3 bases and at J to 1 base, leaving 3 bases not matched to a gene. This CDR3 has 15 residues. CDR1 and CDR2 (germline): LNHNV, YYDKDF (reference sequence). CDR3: CATSSLGLAQETQYF. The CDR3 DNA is TGTGCCACCAGCAGCTTGGGACTAGCCCAAGAGACCCAGTACTTC.

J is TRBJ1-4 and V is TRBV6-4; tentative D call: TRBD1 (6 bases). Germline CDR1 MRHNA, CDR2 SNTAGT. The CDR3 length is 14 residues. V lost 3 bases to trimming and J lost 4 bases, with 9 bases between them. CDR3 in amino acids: CASSEAGVNEKLFF. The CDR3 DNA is TGTGCCAGCAGTGAAGCAGGGGTTAATGAAAAACTGTTTTTT.

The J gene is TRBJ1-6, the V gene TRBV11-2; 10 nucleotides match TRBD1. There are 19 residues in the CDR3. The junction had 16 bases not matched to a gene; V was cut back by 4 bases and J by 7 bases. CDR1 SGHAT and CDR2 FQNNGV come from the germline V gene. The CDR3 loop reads CASSSGQGDTAYGNSPLHF. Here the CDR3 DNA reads TGTGCCAGCAGCTCAGGACAGGGGGATACGGCATATGGAAATTCACCCCTCCACTTT.

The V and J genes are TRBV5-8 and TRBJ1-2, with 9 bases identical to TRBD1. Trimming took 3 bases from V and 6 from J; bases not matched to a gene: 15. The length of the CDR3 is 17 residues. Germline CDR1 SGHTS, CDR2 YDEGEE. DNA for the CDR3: TGTGCCAGCAGCTCTGACTCGGGCCCGGGACAGGGAAATGGCTACACCTTC. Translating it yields CASSSDSGPGQGNGYTF.

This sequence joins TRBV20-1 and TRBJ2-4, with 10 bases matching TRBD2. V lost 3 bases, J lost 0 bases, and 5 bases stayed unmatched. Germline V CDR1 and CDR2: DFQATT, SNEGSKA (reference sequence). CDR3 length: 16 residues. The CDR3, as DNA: TGCAGTGCTAGTCTAGCGGGGGCCGTAGCCAAAAACATTCAGTACTTC. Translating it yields CSASLAGAVAKNIQYF.

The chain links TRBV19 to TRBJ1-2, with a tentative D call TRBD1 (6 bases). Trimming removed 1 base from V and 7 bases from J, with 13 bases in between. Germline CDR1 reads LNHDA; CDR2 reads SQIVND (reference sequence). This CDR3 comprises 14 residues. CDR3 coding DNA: TGTGCCAGTAGTATAGCGACAGGCCAAGGTGGCTACACCTTC. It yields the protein CASSIATGQGGYTF.

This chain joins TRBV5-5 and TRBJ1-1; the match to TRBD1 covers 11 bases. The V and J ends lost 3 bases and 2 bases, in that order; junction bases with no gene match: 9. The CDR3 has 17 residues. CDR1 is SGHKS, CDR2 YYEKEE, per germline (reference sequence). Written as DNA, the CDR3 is TGTGCCAGCAGCTGGAGGACAGGGGGCGGCGGAAACACTGAAGCTTTCTTT. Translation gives CASSWRTGGGGNTEAFF.

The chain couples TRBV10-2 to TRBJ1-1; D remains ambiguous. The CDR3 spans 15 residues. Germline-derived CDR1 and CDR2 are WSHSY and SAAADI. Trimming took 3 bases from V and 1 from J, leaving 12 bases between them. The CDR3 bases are TGCGCCAGCAGTGACCTGGGCAGCTGGAACACTGAAGCTTTCTTT. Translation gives CASSDLGSWNTEAFF.

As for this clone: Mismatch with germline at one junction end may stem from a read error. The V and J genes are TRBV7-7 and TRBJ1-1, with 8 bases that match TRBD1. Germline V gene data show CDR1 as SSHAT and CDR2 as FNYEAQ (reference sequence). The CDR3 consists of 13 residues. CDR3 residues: CASSPTGDTEAFF. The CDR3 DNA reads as TGTGCTAGCAGCCCGACAGGGGACACTGAAGCTTTCTTT.

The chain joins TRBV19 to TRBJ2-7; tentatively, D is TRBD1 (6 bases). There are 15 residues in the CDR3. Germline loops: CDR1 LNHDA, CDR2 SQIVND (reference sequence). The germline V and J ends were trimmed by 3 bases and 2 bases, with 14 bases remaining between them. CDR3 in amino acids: CASSIRAGVAYEQYF. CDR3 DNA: TGTGCCAGTAGTATTCGGGCAGGGGTCGCCTACGAGCAGTACTTC. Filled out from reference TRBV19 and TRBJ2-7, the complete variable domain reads DGGITQSPKYLFRKEGQNVTLSCEQNLNHDAMYWYRQDPGQGLRLIYYSQIVNDFQKGDIAEGYSVSREKKESFPLTVTSAQKNPTAFYLCASSIRAGVAYEQYFGPGTRLTVT.

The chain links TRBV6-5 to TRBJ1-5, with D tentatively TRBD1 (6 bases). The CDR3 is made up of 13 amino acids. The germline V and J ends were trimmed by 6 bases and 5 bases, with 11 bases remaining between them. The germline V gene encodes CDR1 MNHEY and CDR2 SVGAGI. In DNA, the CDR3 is TGTGCCAGCAGGACGGACAGCGATCAGCCCCAGCATTTT. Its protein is CASRTDSDQPQHF.

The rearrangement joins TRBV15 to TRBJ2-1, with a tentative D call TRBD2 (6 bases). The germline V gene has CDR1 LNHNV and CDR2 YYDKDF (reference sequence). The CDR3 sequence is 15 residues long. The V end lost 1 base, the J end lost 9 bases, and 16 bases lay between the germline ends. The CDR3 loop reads CATSRGRGGAAEQFF. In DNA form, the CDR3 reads TGTGCCACCAGCAGAGGCCGGGGCGGGGCGGCTGAGCAGTTCTTC. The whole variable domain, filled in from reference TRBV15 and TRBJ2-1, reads DAMVIQNPRYQVTQFGKPVTLSCSQTLNHNVMYWYQQKSSQAPKLLFHYYDKDFNNEADTPDNFQSRRPNTSFCFLDIRSPGLGDTAMYLCATSRGRGGAAEQFFGPGTRLTVL.

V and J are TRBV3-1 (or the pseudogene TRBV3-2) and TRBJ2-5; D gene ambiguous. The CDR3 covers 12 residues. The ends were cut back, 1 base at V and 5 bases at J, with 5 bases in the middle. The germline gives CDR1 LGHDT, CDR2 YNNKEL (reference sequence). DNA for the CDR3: TGTGCCAGCAGCCAAGTAGTTGAGACCCAGTACTTC. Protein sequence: CASSQVVETQYF.

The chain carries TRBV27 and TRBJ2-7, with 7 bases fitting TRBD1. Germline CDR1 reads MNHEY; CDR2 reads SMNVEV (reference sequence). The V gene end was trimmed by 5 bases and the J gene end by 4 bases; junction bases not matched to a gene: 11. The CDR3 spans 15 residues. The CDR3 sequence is CASSIDRAWAYEQYF. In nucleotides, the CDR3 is TGTGCCAGCAGTATAGACAGGGCTTGGGCTTACGAGCAGTACTTC.

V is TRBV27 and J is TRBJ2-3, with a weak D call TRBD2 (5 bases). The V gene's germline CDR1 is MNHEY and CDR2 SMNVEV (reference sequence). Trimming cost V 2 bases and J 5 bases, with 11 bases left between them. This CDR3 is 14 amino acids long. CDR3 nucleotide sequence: TGTGCCAGCAGTTTACGCCCGGCGGGAGATACGCAGTATTTT. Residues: CASSLRPAGDTQYF.

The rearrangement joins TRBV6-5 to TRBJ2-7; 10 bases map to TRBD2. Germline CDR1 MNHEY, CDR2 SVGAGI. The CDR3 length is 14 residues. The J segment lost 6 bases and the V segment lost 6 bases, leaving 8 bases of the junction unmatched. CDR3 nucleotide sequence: TGTGCCAGCAGACCAGCGGGGGGGTATCCCGAGCAGTACTTC. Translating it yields CASRPAGGYPEQYF.